Presented here are 10 T cell receptor beta chains from one specimen sequenced in a study of CD8+ T cells in alopecia areata. Regarding treatment: oral pan-JAK inhibitor, 5-10 mg twice daily. RNA extraction and reverse transcription yielded cDNA as sequencing template. Sequencing used immunoSEQ multiplex PCR; TCRdb keeps in-frame clones, though not all of them. The table shows 150,000 to 200,000 clones, with roughly 61% occurring only once. The sequenced sample was CD8+ T cells sorted from blood, obtained at week 24, from a patient treated with tofacitinib. The receptors derive from a human donor with alopecia areata.

This clone was found a few times. The V and J genes are TRBV29-1 and TRBJ1-2; D remains ambiguous. CDR1 is SQVTM, CDR2 ANQGSEA, per germline. Trimming shortened V by 4 bases and J by 2 bases, and 5 bases separated the two germline ends. CDR3 length equals 11 residues. The CDR3 region is CSVVENYGYTF. In DNA form, the CDR3 reads TGCAGCGTTGTTGAAAACTATGGCTACACCTTC.

V and J are TRBV5-6 and TRBJ1-6; unclear D gene. This CDR3 is built from 15 residues. Germline CDR1 and CDR2: SGHDT and YYEEEE. V lost 0 bases and J lost 6, with 10 bases in between. CDR3 region: CASSLDRPFNSPLHF. The CDR3 bases are TGTGCCAGCAGCTTGGACAGACCCTTTAATTCACCCCTCCACTTT. Combining the CDR3 with reference TRBV5-6 and TRBJ1-6 gives the whole variable domain DAGVTQSPTHLIKTRGQQVTLRCSPKSGHDTVSWYQQALGQGPQFIFQYYEEEERQRGNFPDRFSGHQFPNYSSELNVNALLLGDSALYLCASSLDRPFNSPLHFGNGTRLTVT.

V is TRBV27 and J is TRBJ1-1; no clear D gene. CDR1 and CDR2 (germline): MNHEY, SMNVEV (reference sequence). Between the trimmed V and J ends, which lost 1 base and 7 bases, there was a span of 4 bases. The CDR3 loop spans 11 amino acids. The CDR3 sequence is CASSLLDEAFF. The CDR3 nucleotides are TGTGCCAGCAGTTTATTGGATGAAGCTTTCTTT.

V and J are TRBV27 and TRBJ1-2; D remains ambiguous. CDR1 and CDR2 (germline): MNHEY, SMNVEV (reference sequence). The CDR3 has 14 amino acids. Trimming removed 5 bases at V and 1 base at J, with 11 bases between. The CDR3 reads CASSPQASNYGYTF. Here the CDR3 DNA reads TGTGCCAGCAGTCCTCAAGCCAGTAACTATGGCTACACCTTC.

V gene TRBV4-1 combines with J gene TRBJ2-7, with 8 bases fitting TRBD1. CDR3 length: 15 amino acids. Germline CDR1 is MGHRA and CDR2 is YSYEKL. With V trimmed by 0 bases and J by 7 bases, 8 bases remained unmatched. As DNA, the CDR3 is TGCGCCAGCAGCCAAGACAGCAGGGGGCCGGGGGAGCAGTACTTC. Translating it yields CASSQDSRGPGEQYF.

The chain uses TRBV19 and TRBJ1-1; no clear D. The germline gives CDR1 LNHDA, CDR2 SQIVND (reference sequence). The V and J ends lost 3 bases and 5 bases respectively, with 10 bases between them. The CDR3 runs to 13 residues. The CDR3 sequence: CASSMVAGTEAFF. In DNA form, the CDR3 reads TGTGCCAGTAGTATGGTGGCGGGAACTGAAGCTTTCTTT.

The genes are TRBV27 and TRBJ2-7; D is tentatively TRBD1 or TRBD2 (5 bases each). CDR1 is MNHEY, CDR2 SMNVEV, per germline (reference sequence). The length of the CDR3 is 17 residues. V was pared by 3 bases and J by 0 bases, with 18 bases between. For the CDR3, the DNA is TGTGCCAGCAGTTTCTATCCGGGGCCCCAACTCTCCTACGAGCAGTACTTC. Its translation is CASSFYPGPQLSYEQYF.

This rearrangement joins TRBV25-1 to TRBJ2-5; D unclear. The V gene's germline CDR1 is MGHDK and CDR2 SYGVNS. CDR3 size: 13 residues. V lost 3 bases and J 1 base, leaving 6 bases between the germline ends. The CDR3 sequence: CASSDRAQETQYF. In nucleotides, the CDR3 is TGTGCCAGCAGTGACAGAGCCCAAGAGACCCAGTACTTC.

The chain links TRBV4-2 to TRBJ2-5, with 12 bases fitting TRBD2. Germline CDR1 LGHNA, CDR2 YNFKEQ. V shed 4 bases and J 10 bases; nucleotides not matched to a gene: 7. The CDR3 has 14 amino acids. The CDR3 coding sequence is TGTGCCAGCAGCCCCTCTAGCGGGGGGGCCTACCAGTACTTC. Protein: CASSPSSGGAYQYF.

The rearrangement uses TRBV7-2 and TRBJ2-7; D is possibly TRBD1 (6 bases). Germline V gene lookup returns CDR1 SGHTA and CDR2 FQGNSA. The CDR3 consists of 16 residues. V was cut by 5 bases and J by 5 bases, with 22 bases left in between. The DNA of the CDR3 is TGTGCCAGCAGCGCCGTCCTTCCAGGACAGCTAGACGAGCAGTACTTC. Translating gives CASSAVLPGQLDEQYF.